This TCR beta chain was captured in a study of blood T cell repertoires in COVID-19 (dated by TCRdb to about 2020). Describing the broader study: The collaborator samples originated in the United States, Italy and Spain and spanned the acute and convalescent phases of COVID-19. The prospective study material was composed of cDNA or gDNA derived from T cells, B-cell-depleted T cells, or PBMCs. Subjects who had been exposed to COVID-19, were actively infected with it, or had recovered from it provided the deeply sampled blood TCRbeta repertoires that made up the dataset. The repertoires were released in a freely available public database meant as a resource for research on the immune response to SARS-CoV-2. The samples were drawn from two sources: the first 160 participants of the ongoing ImmuneRACE study, and over 950 subjects contributed by 6 global collaborators. Sample metadata almost always included a de-identified subject ID, COVID-19 status, age in years and sex. Where available, HLA class I and class II types were obtained from metadata supplied by the sample provider rather than from assay-based typing.

Worth noting for this clone: Its antigen target is currently unknown. One base away there is no much larger clone; base qualities are not given.

Broader findings and caveats from the paper: How much clinical and demographic metadata was included differed by source and by participant, and the metadata was provided uncurated.

TCRbeta CDR3 regions were amplified from genomic DNA using the immunoSEQ Assay, a bias-controlled multiplex PCR. On the study's bioinformatics: Nucleated cell counts per sample were estimated from amplification of reference gene primers within the assay. Sequence reads were collapsed and filtered to measure the absolute abundance of every unique TCRbeta CDR3 rearrangement. For each sample, productive Simpson clonality was calculated as the square root of Simpson's diversity index across productive rearrangements. Entries here come from immuneACCESS through TCRdb and include only in-frame sequences with V and J called. Some clones fail to appear in such tables; in the studies checked, an unresolved V gene covers under half of the shortfall, and the cause of the remainder is unknown. From that table come the V and J calls and clone size; the DNA was used to work out D and trimming. Within this sample are a few hundred thousand clones, with about 89% of them counted one time only. Around 0.88% of the sample is held by the ten biggest clonotypes.

Whole blood was collected in K2EDTA tubes by collaborating institutions according to the institutions' own protocols. For TCRbeta analysis, collaborator samples were shipped as frozen whole blood, as isolated PBMCs, or as DNA extracted from either sample type. The source of this sequence is a man younger than 40 with acute or convalescent COVID-19. The sequenced sample was peripheral blood.

The DNA sequence is TGTGCCAGTACTTCCGGGACAGGGAATTCTTACGAGCAGTACTTC. It specifies CASTSGTGNSYEQYF. The chain employs TRBV19 and TRBJ2-7; the central 9 bases match TRBD1. Spanning cysteine to phenylalanine, the CDR3 consists of 15 amino acids. CDR3 DNA is the only sequence kept; it has 45 bases, read in frame from the first base. Trimming takes 7 bases off V and 4 bases off J; junction bases not matched to a gene: 11. The CDR1 and CDR2 encoded by the germline V gene (reference sequence) are LNHDA and SQIVND.